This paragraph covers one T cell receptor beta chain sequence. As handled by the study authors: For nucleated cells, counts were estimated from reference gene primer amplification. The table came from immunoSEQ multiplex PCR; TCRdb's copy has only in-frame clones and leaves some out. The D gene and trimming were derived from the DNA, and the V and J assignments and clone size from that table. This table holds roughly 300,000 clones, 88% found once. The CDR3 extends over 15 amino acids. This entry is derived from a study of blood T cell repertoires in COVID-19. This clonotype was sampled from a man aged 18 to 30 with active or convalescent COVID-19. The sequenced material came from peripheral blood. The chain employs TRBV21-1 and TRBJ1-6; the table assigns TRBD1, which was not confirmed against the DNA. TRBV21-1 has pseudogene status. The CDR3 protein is CASSKGTENNSPLHF. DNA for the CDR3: TGTGCCAGCAGCAAAGGTACAGAAAATAATTCACCCCTCCACTTT.